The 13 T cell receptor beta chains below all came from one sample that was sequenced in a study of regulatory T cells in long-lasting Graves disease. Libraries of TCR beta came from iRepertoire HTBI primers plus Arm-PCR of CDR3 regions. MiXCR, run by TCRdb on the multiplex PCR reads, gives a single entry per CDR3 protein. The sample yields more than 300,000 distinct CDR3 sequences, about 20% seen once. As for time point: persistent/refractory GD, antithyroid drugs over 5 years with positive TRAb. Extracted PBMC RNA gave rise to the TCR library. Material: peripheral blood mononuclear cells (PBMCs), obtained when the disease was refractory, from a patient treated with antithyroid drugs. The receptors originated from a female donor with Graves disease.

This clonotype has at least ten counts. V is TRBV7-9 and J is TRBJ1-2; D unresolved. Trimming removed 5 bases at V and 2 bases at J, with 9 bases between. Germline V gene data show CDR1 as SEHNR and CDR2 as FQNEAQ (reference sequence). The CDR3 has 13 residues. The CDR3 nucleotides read TGTGCCAGCAGCATAGACGGGAACTATGGCTACACCTTC. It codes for CASSIDGNYGYTF. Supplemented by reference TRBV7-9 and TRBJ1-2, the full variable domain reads DTGVSQNPRHKITKRGQNVTFRCDPISEHNRLYWYRQTLGQGPEFLTYFQNEAQLEKSRLLSDRFSAERPKGSFSTLEIQRTEQGDSAMYLCASSIDGNYGYTFGSGTRLTVV.

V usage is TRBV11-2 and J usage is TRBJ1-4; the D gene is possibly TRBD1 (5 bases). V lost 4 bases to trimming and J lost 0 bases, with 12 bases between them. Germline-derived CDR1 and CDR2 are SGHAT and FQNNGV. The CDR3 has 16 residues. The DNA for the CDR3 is TGTGCCAGCAGCTGGGGACTTCGAACAACTAATGAAAAACTGTTTTTT. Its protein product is CASSWGLRTTNEKLFF.

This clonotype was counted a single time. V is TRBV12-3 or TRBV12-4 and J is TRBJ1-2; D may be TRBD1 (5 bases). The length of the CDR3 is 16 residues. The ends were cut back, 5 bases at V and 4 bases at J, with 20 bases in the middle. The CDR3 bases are TGTGCCAGCAGTGCCTCCACAGGCCCCCCGGTCTATGGCTACACCTTC. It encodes CASSASTGPPVYGYTF.

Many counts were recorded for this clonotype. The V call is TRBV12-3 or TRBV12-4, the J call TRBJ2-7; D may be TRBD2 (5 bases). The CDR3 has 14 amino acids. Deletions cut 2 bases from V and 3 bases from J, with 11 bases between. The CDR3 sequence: CASSLKEVGYEQYF. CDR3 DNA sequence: TGTGCCAGCAGTTTAAAGGAGGTTGGCTACGAGCAGTACTTC.

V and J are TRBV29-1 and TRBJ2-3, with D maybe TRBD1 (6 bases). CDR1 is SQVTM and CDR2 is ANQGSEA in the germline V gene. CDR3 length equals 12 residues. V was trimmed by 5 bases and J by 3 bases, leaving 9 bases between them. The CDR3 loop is CSVLQGTDTQYF. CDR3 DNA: TGCAGCGTTCTACAGGGTACAGATACGCAGTATTTT.

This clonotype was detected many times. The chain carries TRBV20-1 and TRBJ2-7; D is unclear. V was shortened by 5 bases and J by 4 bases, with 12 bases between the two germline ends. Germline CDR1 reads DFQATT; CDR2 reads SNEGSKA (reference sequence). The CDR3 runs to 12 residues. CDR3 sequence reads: CSALLRGYEQYF. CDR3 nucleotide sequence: TGCAGTGCTCTGCTGAGAGGTTACGAGCAGTACTTC.

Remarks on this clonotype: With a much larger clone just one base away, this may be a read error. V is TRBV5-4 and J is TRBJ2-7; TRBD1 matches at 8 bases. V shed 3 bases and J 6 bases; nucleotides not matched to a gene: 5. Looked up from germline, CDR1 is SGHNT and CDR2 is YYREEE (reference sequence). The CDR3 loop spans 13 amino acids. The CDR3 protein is CASSSGQGSEQYF. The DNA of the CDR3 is TGTGCCAGCAGCTCCGGACAGGGAAGCGAGCAGTACTTC.

The chain's CDR3 is CASSPPGTSGSEQYF. CDR3 bases: TGTGCCAGCAGCCCACCCGGGACTAGTGGGAGCGAGCAGTACTTC. The rearrangement joins TRBV7-9 to TRBJ2-7; 8 bases are a match to TRBD2. Germline CDR1 and CDR2: SEHNR and FQNEAQ (reference sequence). The CDR3 length is 15 residues. J gave up 6 bases and V 5 bases, and 12 bases lay outside the gene matches.

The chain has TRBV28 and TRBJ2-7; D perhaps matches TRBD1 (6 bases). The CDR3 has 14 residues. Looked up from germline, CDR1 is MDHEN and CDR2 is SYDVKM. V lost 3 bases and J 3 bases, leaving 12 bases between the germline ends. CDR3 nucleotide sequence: TGTGCCAGCAGTTTGGGGACAAACCACTACGAGCAGTACTTC. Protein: CASSLGTNHYEQYF.

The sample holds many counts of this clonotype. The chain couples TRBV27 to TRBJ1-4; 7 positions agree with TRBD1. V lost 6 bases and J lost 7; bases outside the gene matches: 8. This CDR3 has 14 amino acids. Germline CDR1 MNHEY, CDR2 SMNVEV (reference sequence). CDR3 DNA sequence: TGTGCCAGCAGAACGACAGGGTCCGGTGAAAAACTGTTTTTT. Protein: CASRTTGSGEKLFF.

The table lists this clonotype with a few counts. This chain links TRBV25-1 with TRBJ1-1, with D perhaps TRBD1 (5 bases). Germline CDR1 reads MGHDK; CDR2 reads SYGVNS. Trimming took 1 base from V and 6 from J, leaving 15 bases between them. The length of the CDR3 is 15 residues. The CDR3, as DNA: TGTGCCAGCAGTGAATCTCAGGGTCGGCATGCTGAAGCTTTCTTT. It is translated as CASSESQGRHAEAFF.

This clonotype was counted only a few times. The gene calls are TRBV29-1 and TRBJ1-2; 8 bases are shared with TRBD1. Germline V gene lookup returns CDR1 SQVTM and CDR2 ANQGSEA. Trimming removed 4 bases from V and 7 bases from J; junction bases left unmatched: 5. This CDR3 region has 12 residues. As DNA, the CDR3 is TGCAGCGTTGGACAGGGGCGCAGTGGCTACACCTTC. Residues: CSVGQGRSGYTF.

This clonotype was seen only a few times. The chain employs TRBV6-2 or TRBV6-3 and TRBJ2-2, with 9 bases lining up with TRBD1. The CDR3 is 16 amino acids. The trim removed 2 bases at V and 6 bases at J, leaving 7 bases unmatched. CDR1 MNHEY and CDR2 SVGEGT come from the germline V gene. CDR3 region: CASSYPTGGDAGELFF. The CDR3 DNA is TGTGCCAGCAGTTACCCAACAGGGGGCGATGCCGGGGAGCTGTTTTTT.